This entry lists 22 T cell receptor beta chains sequenced from one sample in a study of T cells in Graves' hyperthyroidism and ophthalmopathy (dated by TCRdb to about 2019). Library preparation employed multiplex PCR. Data came from an Illumina HiSeq 2000. TCR beta CDR3 regions were amplified from RNA transcripts. The TCR CDR3 was subjected to a first round of RT-PCR using the HTBI primer set and the Qiagen OneStep RT-PCR kit. The raw public reads went through TCRdb reprocessing: fastp at Q25, MiXCR clone calling, in-frame beta chains kept. Rows are combined by CDR3 protein, so each entry shows the most common genes and DNA. The sample table records some 210,000 distinct CDR3 sequences; approximately 17% of these occur just once. The biggest ten clones account for approximately 50% of the sample. Sequenced sample: blood. All receptors come from a man aged 50 to 60 with Graves' hyperthyroidism.

Remarks on this clonotype: A junction boundary mismatches the germline segment, possibly from a read error. This sequence joins TRBV5-1 and TRBJ2-7; 8 nucleotides align to TRBD1. Germline V lookup: CDR1 SGHRS, CDR2 YFSETQ. The CDR3 extends over 13 amino acids. Here the CDR3 DNA reads TGCCCCAGCAGCCCGGACAGGGCCTACGAGCAGTACTTC. Amino acids: CPSSPDRAYEQYF.

This clonotype was observed at least ten times. The chain uses TRBV10-2 and TRBJ2-7, with a tentative D call TRBD1 (6 bases). The CDR3 has 16 residues. Germline values: CDR1 WSHSY, CDR2 SAAADI. Trimming pared 2 bases from V and 1 base from J, leaving 15 bases between. The CDR3 spells CASSETGRGESYEQYF. As DNA, the CDR3 is TGCGCCAGCAGTGAGACGGGCAGGGGAGAATCCTACGAGCAGTACTTC.

This clonotype was counted many times. The chain uses TRBV4-2 and TRBJ2-3; TRBD2 aligns across 8 bases. V lost 0 bases, J lost 2 bases, and 10 bases stayed unmatched. The CDR3 length is 18 residues. Germline CDR1 reads LGHNA; CDR2 reads YNFKEQ. Here the CDR3 reads CASSQDKPAGALTDTQYF. Here the CDR3 DNA reads TGTGCCAGCAGCCAAGATAAACCAGCGGGAGCCCTCACAGATACGCAGTATTTT.

This chain joins TRBV6-1 and TRBJ1-5; D may be TRBD1 (5 bases). The length of the CDR3 is 14 residues. Germline CDR1 reads MNHNS; CDR2 reads SASEGT. V lost 5 bases to trimming and J lost 11 bases, with 19 bases between them. This CDR3 reads CASSHRGTLAAQHF. CDR3 in DNA: TGTGCCAGCAGTCATAGGGGTACACTCGCGGCCCAGCATTTT.

In the case of this clonotype: With a much larger clone just one base away, this may be a read error. V and J are TRBV7-8 and TRBJ1-2; D remains unclear. Germline loops: CDR1 SGHVS, CDR2 FQNEAQ. V gave up 5 bases and J gave up 2 bases, with 15 bases separating them. The length of the CDR3 is 15 residues. The CDR3 nucleotides read TGTGCCAGCAGCCTAGAGGATCCAAGGAACTATGGCTACACCTTC. Translated, it gives CASSLEDPRNYGYTF.

The table lists this clonotype with many counts. The genes are TRBV5-1 and TRBJ1-5; no clear D gene. Between the trimmed V and J ends, which lost 0 bases and 9 bases, there was a span of 13 bases. Germline CDR1 and CDR2: SGHRS and YFSETQ. This CDR3 has 14 amino acids. The CDR3, as DNA: TGCGCCAGCAGCTTGGGTACCGGGATGGCGCCCCAGCATTTT. It codes for CASSLGTGMAPQHF. Full variable domain (rest looked up from reference TRBV5-1 and TRBJ1-5): KAGVTQTPRYLIKTRGQQVTLSCSPISGHRSVSWYQQTPGQGLQFLFEYFSETQRNKGNFPGRFSGRQFSNSRSEMNVSTLELGDSALYLCASSLGTGMAPQHFGDGTRLSIL.

This clonotype was recorded at least ten times. This chain connects TRBV2 to TRBJ2-7; D is undetermined. The CDR3 covers 12 residues. V lost 8 bases and J 2 bases, leaving 10 bases between the germline ends. CDR1 SNHLY and CDR2 FYNNEI come from the germline V gene. CDR3 loop: CASRRQPYEQYF. Here the CDR3 DNA reads TGTGCCAGCCGCAGACAACCCTACGAGCAGTACTTC. Looking up the rest from reference TRBV2 and TRBJ2-7 gives the full variable domain: EPEVTQTPSHQVTQMGQEVILRCVPISNHLYFYWYRQILGQKVEFLVSFYNNEISEKSEIFDDQFSVERPDGSNFTLKIRSTKLEDSAMYFCASRRQPYEQYFGPGTRLTVT.

To note about this clonotype: Relative to the germline gene, one junction end is altered; a read error may explain this. This chain connects TRBV6-2 or TRBV6-3 to TRBJ2-2; TRBD2 matches 9 bases. In germline, CDR1 is MNHEY, CDR2 SVGEGT. The CDR3 is 16 residues long. The CDR3 spells CANSYSSGSLSGELFF. CDR3 DNA sequence: TGTGCCAACAGTTACAGTAGCGGGAGCTTGTCCGGGGAGCTGTTTTTT.

For the CDR3, the DNA is TGCAGCGTTGGGGGTGGGAGGGGTACTGAAGCTTTCTTT. As protein: CSVGGGRGTEAFF. V is TRBV29-1 and J is TRBJ1-1; possibly TRBD1 for D (5 bases). V was shortened by 4 bases and J by 5 bases, with 14 bases between the two germline ends. From germline, CDR1 is SQVTM and CDR2 ANQGSEA. There are 13 residues in the CDR3.

The rearrangement links TRBV5-8 to TRBJ1-1; TRBD1 aligns across 11 bases. The length of the CDR3 is 14 residues. V shed 4 bases, J shed 4 bases, and the junction held 3 bases outside the gene matches. CDR1 and CDR2 from the germline V gene are SGHTS and YDEGEE. The CDR3 DNA sequence: TGTGCCAGCAGCAGGGACAGGGGGTTCACTGAAGCTTTCTTT. Translated, it gives CASSRDRGFTEAFF.

This clonotype was seen more than once but under ten times. The V gene is TRBV10-3, the J gene TRBJ2-2; 10 nucleotides match TRBD2. The J segment lost 0 bases and the V segment lost 10 bases, leaving 11 bases of the junction unmatched. This CDR3 region has 17 residues. Germline-derived CDR1 and CDR2 are ENHRY and SYGVKD. CDR3: CASQPLAGYANTGELFF. DNA for the CDR3: TGTGCCAGCCAGCCACTAGCGGGGTACGCGAACACCGGGGAGCTGTTTTTT.

This clonotype was detected only a few times. This chain uses TRBV30 with TRBJ1-1; D perhaps matches TRBD1 (5 bases). The CDR3 is 13 residues long. Per the germline V gene, CDR1 is GTSNPN and CDR2 is SVGIG (reference sequence). V lost 0 bases to trimming and J lost 5 bases, with 10 bases between them. The CDR3 loop is CAWSVGQGTEAFF. The CDR3 nucleotides are TGTGCCTGGAGTGTCGGGCAGGGAACTGAAGCTTTCTTT.

This clonotype was seen many times. The J gene is TRBJ2-1, the V gene TRBV28, with D perhaps given as TRBD1 or TRBD2 (5 bases each). Trimming left V 9 bases short and J 8 bases short, with 17 bases between. CDR3 length equals 13 residues. Germline V gene data show CDR1 as MDHEN and CDR2 as SYDVKM. The CDR3: CASWGSVQDEQFF. The DNA of the CDR3 is TGTGCCAGTTGGGGGTCTGTCCAAGATGAGCAGTTCTTC.

This clonotype was detected once. The chain links TRBV4-1 to TRBJ1-6, with no clear D. V was clipped by 1 base and J by 9 bases, with 16 bases between them. In germline, CDR1 is MGHRA, CDR2 YSYEKL. The CDR3 has 16 residues. The CDR3 loop is CASSQAGLGRSSPLHF. Here the CDR3 DNA reads TGCGCCAGCAGCCAAGCTGGACTCGGGCGGAGTTCACCCCTCCACTTT.

This clonotype occurred a few times. The chain is built from TRBV30 and TRBJ2-3; TRBD1 might be the D (6 bases). Germline V gene sequence: CDR1 GTSNPN, CDR2 SVGIG (reference sequence). The CDR3 length is 14 residues. CDR3 in amino acids: CASDQGGSTDTQYF. The DNA for the CDR3 is TGTGCTTCCGACCAAGGGGGAAGCACAGATACGCAGTATTTT.

As for this clonotype: Compared with germline, one end of the junction differs, possibly owing to a read error. The gene calls are TRBV27 and TRBJ1-3, with D maybe TRBD1 (5 bases). The CDR3 extends over 14 amino acids. In germline, CDR1 is MNHEY, CDR2 SMNVEV (reference sequence). The CDR3 region is CANSATVAGNTIYF. Written as DNA, the CDR3 is TGTGCCAACAGTGCGACAGTCGCTGGAAACACCATATATTTT.

There are many counts of this clonotype. This chain uses TRBV6-1 with TRBJ1-5, with a weak D call TRBD1 (6 bases). V dropped 0 bases and J dropped 5 bases, with 14 bases sitting between them. Germline V gives CDR1 MNHNS, CDR2 SASEGT. The CDR3 totals 16 residues. CDR3 in DNA: TGTGCCAGCAGTGAAGCTTTAGGGGGTTCCCATCAGCCCCAGCATTTT. Encoded protein: CASSEALGGSHQPQHF.

This clonotype was recorded many times. This chain connects TRBV28 to TRBJ2-7; the D gene is possibly TRBD1 (6 bases). Germline values: CDR1 MDHEN, CDR2 SYDVKM. The CDR3 consists of 13 residues. V was pared by 2 bases and J by 8 bases, with 13 bases between. The CDR3: CASSLDTGIKQYF. CDR3 in DNA: TGTGCCAGCAGTTTAGACACAGGGATCAAGCAGTACTTC.

The chain uses TRBV6-2 or TRBV6-3 and TRBJ2-2; 9 nucleotides align to TRBD1. Germline V gives CDR1 MNHEY, CDR2 SVGEGT. CDR3 length equals 16 residues. Trimming at V came to 6 bases and at J to 4 bases, leaving 9 bases not matched to a gene. The CDR3 spells CASRRNRGLLTGELFF. The DNA for the CDR3 is TGTGCCAGCAGAAGGAACAGGGGGCTCCTCACCGGGGAGCTGTTTTTT.

This clonotype appeared many times. The chain links TRBV6-1 to TRBJ2-7; TRBD2 aligns across 15 bases. Trimming cost V 5 bases and J 4 bases; bases outside gene matches: 3. The CDR3 consists of 15 residues. Germline loops: CDR1 MNHNS, CDR2 SASEGT. The CDR3 coding sequence is TGTGCCAGCAGTTGGACTAGCGGGAGGGAATACGAGCAGTACTTC. Its translation: CASSWTSGREYEQYF.

The V call is TRBV9, the J call TRBJ2-1, with D possibly being TRBD2 (6 bases). The CDR3 extends over 15 amino acids. V gave up 4 bases and J gave up 4 bases, with 15 bases separating them. The germline V gene has CDR1 SGDLS and CDR2 YYNGEE. CDR3: CASSFFRESYNEQFF. DNA for the CDR3: TGTGCCAGCAGCTTTTTTCGGGAGTCTTACAATGAGCAGTTCTTC.

The table lists this clonotype with many counts. The rearrangement uses TRBV11-3 and TRBJ2-7, with a weak D call TRBD1 (6 bases). Trimming pared 5 bases from V and 5 bases from J, leaving 13 bases between. The V gene's germline CDR1 is SGHNT and CDR2 YENEEA. The CDR3 length is 13 residues. CDR3 protein: CASSPGQFDEQYF. CDR3 in DNA: TGTGCCAGCAGCCCCGGACAGTTCGACGAGCAGTACTTC.